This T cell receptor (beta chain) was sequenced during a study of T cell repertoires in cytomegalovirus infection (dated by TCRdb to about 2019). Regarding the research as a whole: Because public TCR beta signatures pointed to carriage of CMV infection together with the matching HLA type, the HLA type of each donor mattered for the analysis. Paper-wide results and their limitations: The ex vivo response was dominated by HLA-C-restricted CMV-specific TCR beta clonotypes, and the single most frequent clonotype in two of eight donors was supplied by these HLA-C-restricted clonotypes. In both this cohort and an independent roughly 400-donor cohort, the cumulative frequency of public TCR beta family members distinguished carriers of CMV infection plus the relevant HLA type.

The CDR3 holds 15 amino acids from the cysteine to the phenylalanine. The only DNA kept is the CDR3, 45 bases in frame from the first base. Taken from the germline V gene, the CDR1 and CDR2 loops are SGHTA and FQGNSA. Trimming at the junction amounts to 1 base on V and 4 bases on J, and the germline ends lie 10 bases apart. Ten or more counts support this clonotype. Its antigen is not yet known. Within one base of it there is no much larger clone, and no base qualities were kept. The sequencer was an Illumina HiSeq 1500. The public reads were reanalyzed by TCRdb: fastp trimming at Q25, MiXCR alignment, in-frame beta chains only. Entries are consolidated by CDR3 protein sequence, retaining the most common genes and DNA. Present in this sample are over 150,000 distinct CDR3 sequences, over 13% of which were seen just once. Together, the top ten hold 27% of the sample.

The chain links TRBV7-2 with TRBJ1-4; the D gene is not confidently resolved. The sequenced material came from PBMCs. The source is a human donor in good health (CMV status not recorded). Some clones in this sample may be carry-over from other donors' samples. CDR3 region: CASSLDAAINEKLFF. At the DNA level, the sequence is TGTGCCAGCAGCTTAGACGCGGCGATTAATGAAAAACTGTTTTTT.